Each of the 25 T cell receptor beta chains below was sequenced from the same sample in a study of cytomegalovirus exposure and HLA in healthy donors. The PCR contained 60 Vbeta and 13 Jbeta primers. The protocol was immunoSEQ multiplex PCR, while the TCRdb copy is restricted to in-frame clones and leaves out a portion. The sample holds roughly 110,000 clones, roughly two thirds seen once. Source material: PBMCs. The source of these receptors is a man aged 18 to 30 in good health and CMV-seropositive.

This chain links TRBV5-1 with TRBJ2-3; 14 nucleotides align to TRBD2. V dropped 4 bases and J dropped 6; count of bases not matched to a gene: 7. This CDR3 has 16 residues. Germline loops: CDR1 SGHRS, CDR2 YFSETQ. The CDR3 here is CASSELGLAGGDTQYF. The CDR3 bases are TGCGCCAGCAGCGAACTCGGACTAGCGGGGGGTGATACGCAGTATTTT.

CDR3 sequence: CASSPSGTGLISNQPQHF. The CDR3 nucleotides read TGTGCCAGCAGTCCATCCGGGACAGGTCTTATAAGCAATCAGCCCCAGCATTTT. V is TRBV27 and J is TRBJ1-5, with 8 bases that match TRBD1. Trimming took 5 bases from V and 1 from J; bases not matched to a gene: 13. The CDR3 consists of 18 residues. The germline CDR1 and CDR2 sequences are MNHEY and SMNVEV (reference sequence).

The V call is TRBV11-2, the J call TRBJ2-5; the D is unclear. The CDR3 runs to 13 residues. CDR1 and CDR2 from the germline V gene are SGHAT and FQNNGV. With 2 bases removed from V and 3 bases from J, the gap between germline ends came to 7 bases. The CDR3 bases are TGTGCCAGCAGCTTACAGCGCGAAGAGACCCAGTACTTC. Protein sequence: CASSLQREETQYF.

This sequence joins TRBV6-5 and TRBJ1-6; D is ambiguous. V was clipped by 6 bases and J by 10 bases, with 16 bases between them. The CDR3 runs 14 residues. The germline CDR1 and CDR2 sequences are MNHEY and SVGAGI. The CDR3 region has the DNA TGTGCCAGCAGCCGAGGGAGGTACGAATCACCCCTCCACTTT. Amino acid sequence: CASSRGRYESPLHF.

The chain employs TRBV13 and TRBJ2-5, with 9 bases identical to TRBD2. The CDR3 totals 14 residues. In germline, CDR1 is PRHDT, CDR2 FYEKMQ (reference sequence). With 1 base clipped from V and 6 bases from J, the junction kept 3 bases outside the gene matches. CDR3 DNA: TGTGCCAGCAGCTTAGTTACTAGCGGGCAGACCCAGTACTTC. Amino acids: CASSLVTSGQTQYF.

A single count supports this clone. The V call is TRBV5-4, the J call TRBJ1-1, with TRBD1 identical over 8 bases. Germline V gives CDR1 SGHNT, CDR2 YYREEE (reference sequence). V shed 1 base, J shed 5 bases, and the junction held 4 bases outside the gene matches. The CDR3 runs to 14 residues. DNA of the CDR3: TGTGCCAGCAGCTTGAGGACAGGGAGGACTGAAGCTTTCTTT. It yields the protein CASSLRTGRTEAFF.

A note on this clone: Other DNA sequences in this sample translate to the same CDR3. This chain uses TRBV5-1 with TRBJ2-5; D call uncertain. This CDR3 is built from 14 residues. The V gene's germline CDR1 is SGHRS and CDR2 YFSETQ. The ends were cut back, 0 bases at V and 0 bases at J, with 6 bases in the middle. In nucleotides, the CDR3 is TGCGCCAGCAGCTTGGTAAGCCACCAAGAGACCCAGTACTTC. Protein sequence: CASSLVSHQETQYF.

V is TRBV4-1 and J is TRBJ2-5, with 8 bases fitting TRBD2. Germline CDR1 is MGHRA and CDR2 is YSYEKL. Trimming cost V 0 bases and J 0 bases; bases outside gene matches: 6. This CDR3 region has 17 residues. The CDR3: CASSQETSGSYQETQYF. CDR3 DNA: TGCGCCAGCAGCCAAGAGACCAGCGGGAGTTACCAAGAGACCCAGTACTTC.

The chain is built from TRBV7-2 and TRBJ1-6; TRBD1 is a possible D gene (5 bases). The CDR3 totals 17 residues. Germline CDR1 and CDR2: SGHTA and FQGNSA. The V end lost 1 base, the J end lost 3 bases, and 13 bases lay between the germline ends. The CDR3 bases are TGTGCCAGCAGCTTAGGGGGCTTATTTGGCTATAATTCACCCCTCCACTTT. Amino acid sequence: CASSLGGLFGYNSPLHF.

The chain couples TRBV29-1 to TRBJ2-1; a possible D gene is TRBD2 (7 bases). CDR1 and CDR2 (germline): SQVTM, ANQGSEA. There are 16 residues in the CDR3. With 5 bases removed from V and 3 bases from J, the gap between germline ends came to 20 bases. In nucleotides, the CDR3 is TGCAGCGTTCCCCTCTTGGGGGGGGCCGGCTACAATGAGCAGTTCTTC. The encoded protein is CSVPLLGGAGYNEQFF.

The CDR3: CASSLGTGGVPEAFF. In nucleotides, the CDR3 is TGTGCCAGCAGCTTAGGAACCGGGGGAGTACCTGAAGCTTTCTTT. The genes are TRBV11-2 and TRBJ1-1, with D possibly matching TRBD1 (5 bases). The germline CDR1 and CDR2 sequences are SGHAT and FQNNGV. This CDR3 is built from 15 residues. V dropped 1 base and J dropped 6 bases, with 15 bases sitting between them.

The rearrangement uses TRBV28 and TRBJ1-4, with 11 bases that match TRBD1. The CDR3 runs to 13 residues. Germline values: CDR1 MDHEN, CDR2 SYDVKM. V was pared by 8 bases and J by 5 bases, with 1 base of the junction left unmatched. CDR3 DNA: TGTGCCAGCGGGACAGGGGGGAATGAAAAACTGTTTTTT. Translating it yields CASGTGGNEKLFF.

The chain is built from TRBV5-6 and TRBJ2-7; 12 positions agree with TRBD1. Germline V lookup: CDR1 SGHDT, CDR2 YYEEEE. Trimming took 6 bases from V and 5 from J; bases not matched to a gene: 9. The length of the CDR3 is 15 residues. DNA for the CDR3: TGTGCCAGCACCATAGGGGGGACAGGGGGCCACGAGCAGTACGTC. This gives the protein CASTIGGTGGHEQYV.

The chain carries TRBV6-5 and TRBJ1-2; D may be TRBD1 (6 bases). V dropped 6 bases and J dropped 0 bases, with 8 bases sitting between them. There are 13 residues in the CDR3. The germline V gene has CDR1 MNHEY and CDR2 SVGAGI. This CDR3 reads CASSPGANYGYTF. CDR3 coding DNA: TGTGCCAGCAGCCCAGGGGCTAACTATGGCTACACCTTC.

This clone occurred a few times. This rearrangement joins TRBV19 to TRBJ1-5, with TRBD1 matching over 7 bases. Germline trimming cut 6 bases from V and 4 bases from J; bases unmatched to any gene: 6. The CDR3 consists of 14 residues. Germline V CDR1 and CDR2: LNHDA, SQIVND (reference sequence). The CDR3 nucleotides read TGTGCCAGTAGGAGAAGACAGGGAAATCAGCCCCAGCATTTT. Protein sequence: CASRRRQGNQPQHF.

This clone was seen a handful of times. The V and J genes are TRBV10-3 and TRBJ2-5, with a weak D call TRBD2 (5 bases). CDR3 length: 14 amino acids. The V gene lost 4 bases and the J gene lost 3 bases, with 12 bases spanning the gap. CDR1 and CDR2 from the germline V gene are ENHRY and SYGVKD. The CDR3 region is CAISVRESEETQYF. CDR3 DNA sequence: TGTGCCATCAGTGTTCGGGAAAGTGAAGAGACCCAGTACTTC.

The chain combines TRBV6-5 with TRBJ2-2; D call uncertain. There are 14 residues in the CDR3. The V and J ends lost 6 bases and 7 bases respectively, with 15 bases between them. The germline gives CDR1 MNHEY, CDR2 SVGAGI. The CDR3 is CASSISSEFGELFF. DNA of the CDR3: TGTGCCAGCAGCATATCGTCAGAATTCGGGGAGCTGTTTTTT.

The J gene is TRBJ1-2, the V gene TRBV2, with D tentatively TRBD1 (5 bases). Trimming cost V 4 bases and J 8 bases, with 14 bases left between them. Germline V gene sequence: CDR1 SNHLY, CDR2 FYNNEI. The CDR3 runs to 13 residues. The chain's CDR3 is CASSVAGYSGYTF. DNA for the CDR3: TGTGCCAGCAGTGTTGCAGGGTATTCCGGCTACACCTTC.

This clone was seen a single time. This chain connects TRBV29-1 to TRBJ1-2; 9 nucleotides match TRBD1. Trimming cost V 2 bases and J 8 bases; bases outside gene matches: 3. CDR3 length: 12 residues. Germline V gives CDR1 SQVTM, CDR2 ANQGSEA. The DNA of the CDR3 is TGCAGCGTTGAATGGGACAGGGACGGCTACACCTTC. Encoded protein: CSVEWDRDGYTF.

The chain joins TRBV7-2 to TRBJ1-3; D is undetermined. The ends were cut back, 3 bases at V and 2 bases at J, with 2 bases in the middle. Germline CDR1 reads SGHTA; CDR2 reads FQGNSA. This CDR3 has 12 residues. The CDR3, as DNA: TGTGCCAGCAGCTTTACTGGAAACACCATATATTTT. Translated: CASSFTGNTIYF.

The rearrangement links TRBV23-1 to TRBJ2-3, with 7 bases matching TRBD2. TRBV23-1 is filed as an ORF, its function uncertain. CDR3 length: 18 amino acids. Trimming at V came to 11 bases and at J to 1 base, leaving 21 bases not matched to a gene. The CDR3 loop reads CAPEDINTAGEGTDTQYF. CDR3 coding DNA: TGCGCCCCGGAAGACATAAATACCGCGGGGGAGGGCACAGATACGCAGTATTTT.

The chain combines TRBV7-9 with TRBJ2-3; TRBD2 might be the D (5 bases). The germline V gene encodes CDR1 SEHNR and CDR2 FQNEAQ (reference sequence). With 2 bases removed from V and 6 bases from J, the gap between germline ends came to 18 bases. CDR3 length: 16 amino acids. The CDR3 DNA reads TGTGCCAGCAGCTTATTATCGACGGCCCGAGGGGATACGCAGTATTTT. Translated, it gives CASSLLSTARGDTQYF. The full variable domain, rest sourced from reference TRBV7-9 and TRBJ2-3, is DTGVSQNPRHKITKRGQNVTFRCDPISEHNRLYWYRQTLGQGPEFLTYFQNEAQLEKSRLLSDRFSAERPKGSFSTLEIQRTEQGDSAMYLCASSLLSTARGDTQYFGPGTRLTVL.

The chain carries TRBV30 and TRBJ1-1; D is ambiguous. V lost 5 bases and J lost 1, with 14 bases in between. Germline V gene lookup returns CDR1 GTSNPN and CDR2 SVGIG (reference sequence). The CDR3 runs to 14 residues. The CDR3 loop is CAWDRGFRNTEAFF. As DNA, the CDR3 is TGTGCCTGGGATAGAGGGTTTCGGAACACTGAAGCTTTCTTT.

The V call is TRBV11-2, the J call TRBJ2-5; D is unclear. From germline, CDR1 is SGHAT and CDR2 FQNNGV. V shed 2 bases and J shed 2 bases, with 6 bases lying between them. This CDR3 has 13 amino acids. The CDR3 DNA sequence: TGTGCCAGCAGCTTAAGCTCACAAGAGACCCAGTACTTC. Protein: CASSLSSQETQYF.

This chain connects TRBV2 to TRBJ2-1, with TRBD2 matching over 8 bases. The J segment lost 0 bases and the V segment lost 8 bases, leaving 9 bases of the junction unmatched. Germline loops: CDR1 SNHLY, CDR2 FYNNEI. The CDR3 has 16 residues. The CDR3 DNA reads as TGTGCCAGCCGGGGGGGCCTTCCCTTCTCCTACAATGAGCAGTTCTTC. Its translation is CASRGGLPFSYNEQFF. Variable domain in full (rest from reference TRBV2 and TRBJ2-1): EPEVTQTPSHQVTQMGQEVILRCVPISNHLYFYWYRQILGQKVEFLVSFYNNEISEKSEIFDDQFSVERPDGSNFTLKIRSTKLEDSAMYFCASRGGLPFSYNEQFFGPGTRLTVL.